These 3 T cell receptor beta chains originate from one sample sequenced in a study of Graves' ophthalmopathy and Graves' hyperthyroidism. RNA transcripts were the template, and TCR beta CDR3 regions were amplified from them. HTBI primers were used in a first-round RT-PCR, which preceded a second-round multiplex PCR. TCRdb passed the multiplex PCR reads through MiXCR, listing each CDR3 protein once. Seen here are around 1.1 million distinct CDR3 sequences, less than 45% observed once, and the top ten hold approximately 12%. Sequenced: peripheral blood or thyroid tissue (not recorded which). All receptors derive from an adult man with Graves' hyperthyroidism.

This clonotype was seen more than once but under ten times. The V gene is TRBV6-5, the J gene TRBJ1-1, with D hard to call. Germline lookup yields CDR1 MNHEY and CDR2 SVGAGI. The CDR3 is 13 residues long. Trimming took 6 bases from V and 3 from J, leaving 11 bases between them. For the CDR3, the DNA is TGTGCCAGCAGCCGCGGGGAGGACACTGAAGCTTTCTTT. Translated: CASSRGEDTEAFF.

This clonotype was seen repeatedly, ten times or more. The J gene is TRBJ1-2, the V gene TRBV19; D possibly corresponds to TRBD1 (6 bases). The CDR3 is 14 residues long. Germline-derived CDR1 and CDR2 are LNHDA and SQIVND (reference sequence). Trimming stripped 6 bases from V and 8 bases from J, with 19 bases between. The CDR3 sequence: CASRSGQLVRGYTF. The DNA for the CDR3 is TGTGCCAGTAGAAGCGGACAGTTGGTTCGCGGCTACACCTTC.

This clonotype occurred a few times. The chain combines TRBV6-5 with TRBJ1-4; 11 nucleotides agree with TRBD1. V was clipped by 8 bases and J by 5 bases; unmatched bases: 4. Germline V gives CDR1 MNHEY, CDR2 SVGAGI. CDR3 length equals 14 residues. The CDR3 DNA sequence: TGTGCCAGCCGGGACAGGGGGTCGAATGAAAAACTGTTTTTT. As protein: CASRDRGSNEKLFF.